This T cell receptor (beta chain) was documented in a study of cytomegalovirus exposure and HLA in healthy donors (TCRdb year 2017). About the full investigation: According to a later analysis, one platform produced both the 110 or so validation repertoires and the roughly 650 repertoires of the first cohort. Besides the first cohort of around 670 subjects, a separate validation cohort made up of about 120 different subjects was used. The study aimed to test whether cataloging public T cell receptors could reveal signatures of past pathogen exposure. To predict cytomegalovirus infection status, the study combined high-throughput TCR immunosequencing, statistical association of individual TCRs with disease status, and machine learning.

The donors were included in the validation cohort of over a hundred subjects, a group kept apart from the approximately 650-subject first cohort. Beyond this particular receptor, the publication reports: A few of the identified cytomegalovirus-associated TCR beta chains were confirmed in vitro to be specific for cytomegalovirus antigens. The authors suggested that the approach could potentially be generalized to other disease states and immunological phenotypes. The validation cohort had no HLA typing available for a later analysis, so co-occurrence within that cohort was assessed over all 130 or so repertoires. Most TCR sequences were seen in very few donors, while some public TCRs were found in many individuals. A total of fewer than 200 TCR beta chains were listed by the study as associated with cytomegalovirus. Of the cluster scores, 90% to 95% were above 0 in a later analysis, which found that TCRs clustered in the first cohort also tended to co-occur in the 120 validation repertoires. The classifier was reported to diagnose cytomegalovirus status with high specificity and sensitivity in both the original cohort and the validation cohort.

Libraries were prepared through the immunoSEQ multiplex PCR assay. The source study handled its data this way. A statistical classification framework was developed to diagnose cytomegalovirus status using the catalog of TCR beta chain sequences. TCRdb retrieved this table from immuneACCESS and kept in-frame rearrangements only. Not all clones are present; in checked studies, unresolved V genes account for under half, and no reason is known for the remainder. V and J calls plus clone size are reproduced from that table; the DNA served to infer D and trimming. The sample contains about 160,000 clones, 70% to 90% of them found a single time. The biggest ten clones account for under 7% of the sample. Of note for this clone: The target of this receptor is not known. Base qualities are not provided; no much larger clone lies one nucleotide away.

This receptor was obtained from a woman aged 30 to 39 in good health and CMV-seronegative. Sequenced: PBMCs.

The CDR3 reads CSVGGGAYEQYF. In nucleotides, the sequence is TGCAGCGTTGGTGGGGGCGCGTACGAGCAGTACTTC. Here the chain combines TRBV29-1 and TRBJ2-7; TRBD1 is a weak D gene call, 6 bases matching. Its CDR3 holds 12 amino acids, cysteine through phenylalanine. The entry retains the CDR3 DNA only, 36 bases that are in frame from base 1. The germline V gene supplies CDR1 SQVTM and CDR2 ANQGSEA. V gives up 4 bases and J gives up 4 bases, and the segment between their germline ends measures 11 bases.